What follows is one T cell receptor (beta chain) and its context. Its target is unknown. Sequencing followed a ViraFEST assay step that expanded antigen-specific CD4+ T cells with viral peptide pools. Scientists isolated CD4+ T cells after a roughly 9-day culture period ended. Previously uninfected by SARS-CoV-2, the vaccine recipients also showed negative nucleocapsid antibodies. Peptides at roughly 10 ug/ml and IL-2 at 9.5 to 10 IU/ml were added to more than 1.5 million PBMC per well. Half of the medium was exchanged for IL-2 medium on both days 3 and 7. This specimen belongs to a study of vaccination effects on CD4 cells after COVID-19. Overall study context: Participants completed two doses of the BNT162b2 or mRNA-1273 vaccine.

TCRdb's copy holds only in-frame clones and misses some; the assay was immunoSEQ multiplex PCR. This table has about 43,000 clones, roughly 72% appearing once. Regarding the study as a whole: Vaccine- and infection-induced clones showed marked clonal contraction late following vaccination.

Source: CD4+ T cells from PBMCs cultured with SARS-CoV-2 spike peptides, taken before COVID-19 vaccination. The clonotype was recovered from a human donor who received a COVID-19 vaccine.

CDR3 protein: CASSEALQGMVNEKLFF. CDR3 coding DNA: TGTGCCAGCAGTGAAGCGCTTCAGGGGATGGTCAATGAAAAACTGTTTTTT. V gene TRBV2 combines with J gene TRBJ1-4, with D maybe TRBD1 (6 bases). The V end was cut by 0 bases, the J end by 5 bases, with 16 bases between. The CDR3 contains 17 residues. CDR1 is SNHLY and CDR2 is FYNNEI in the germline V gene.